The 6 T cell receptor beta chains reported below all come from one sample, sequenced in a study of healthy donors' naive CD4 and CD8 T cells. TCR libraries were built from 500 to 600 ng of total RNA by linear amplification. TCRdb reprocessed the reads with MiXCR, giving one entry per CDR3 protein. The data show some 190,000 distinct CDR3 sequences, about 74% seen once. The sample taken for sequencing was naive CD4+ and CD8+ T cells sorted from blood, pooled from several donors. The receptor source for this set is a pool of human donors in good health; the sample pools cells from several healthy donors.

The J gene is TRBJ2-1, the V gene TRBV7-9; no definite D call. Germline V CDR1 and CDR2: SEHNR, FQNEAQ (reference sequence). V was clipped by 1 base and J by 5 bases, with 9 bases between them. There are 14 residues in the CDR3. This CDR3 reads CASSLGEVHNEQFF. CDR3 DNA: TGTGCCAGCAGCTTAGGGGAAGTCCACAATGAGCAGTTCTTC.

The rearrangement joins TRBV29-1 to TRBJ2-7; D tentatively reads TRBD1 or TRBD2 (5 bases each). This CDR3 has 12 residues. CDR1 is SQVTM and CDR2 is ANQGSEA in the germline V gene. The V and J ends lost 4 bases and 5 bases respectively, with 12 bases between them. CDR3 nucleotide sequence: TGCAGCGTTGGGCTGGGGGTCCACGAGCAGTACTTC. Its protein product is CSVGLGVHEQYF.

The DNA for the CDR3 is TGTGCCAGTAGTCCCCGTTGGACAGGGTCCTACGAGCAGTACTTC. Residues: CASSPRWTGSYEQYF. V gene TRBV19 combines with J gene TRBJ2-7; the match to TRBD1 covers 8 bases. CDR3 length equals 15 residues. Germline lookup yields CDR1 LNHDA and CDR2 SQIVND (reference sequence). Trimming removed 5 bases from V and 1 base from J; junction bases left unmatched: 7.

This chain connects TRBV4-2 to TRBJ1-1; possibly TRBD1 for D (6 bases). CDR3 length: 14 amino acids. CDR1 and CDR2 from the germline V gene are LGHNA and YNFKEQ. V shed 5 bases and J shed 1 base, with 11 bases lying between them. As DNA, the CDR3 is TGTGCCAGCAGCTCAAAGACAGGGAACACTGAAGCTTTCTTT. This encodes CASSSKTGNTEAFF.

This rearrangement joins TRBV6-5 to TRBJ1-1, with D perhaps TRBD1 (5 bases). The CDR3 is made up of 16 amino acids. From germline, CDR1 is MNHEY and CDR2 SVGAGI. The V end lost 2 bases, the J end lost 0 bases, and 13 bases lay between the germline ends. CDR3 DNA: TGTGCCAGCAGTTACGGGGCGGGGATACTGAACACTGAAGCTTTCTTT. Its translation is CASSYGAGILNTEAFF.

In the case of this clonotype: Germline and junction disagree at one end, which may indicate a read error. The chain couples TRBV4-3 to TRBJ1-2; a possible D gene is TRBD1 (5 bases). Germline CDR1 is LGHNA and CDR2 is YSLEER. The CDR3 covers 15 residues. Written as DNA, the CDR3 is TGTGCCAGCAGCCCCCAAACTGAGGGGCGGGATGGCTACACCTTC. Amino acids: CASSPQTEGRDGYTF.